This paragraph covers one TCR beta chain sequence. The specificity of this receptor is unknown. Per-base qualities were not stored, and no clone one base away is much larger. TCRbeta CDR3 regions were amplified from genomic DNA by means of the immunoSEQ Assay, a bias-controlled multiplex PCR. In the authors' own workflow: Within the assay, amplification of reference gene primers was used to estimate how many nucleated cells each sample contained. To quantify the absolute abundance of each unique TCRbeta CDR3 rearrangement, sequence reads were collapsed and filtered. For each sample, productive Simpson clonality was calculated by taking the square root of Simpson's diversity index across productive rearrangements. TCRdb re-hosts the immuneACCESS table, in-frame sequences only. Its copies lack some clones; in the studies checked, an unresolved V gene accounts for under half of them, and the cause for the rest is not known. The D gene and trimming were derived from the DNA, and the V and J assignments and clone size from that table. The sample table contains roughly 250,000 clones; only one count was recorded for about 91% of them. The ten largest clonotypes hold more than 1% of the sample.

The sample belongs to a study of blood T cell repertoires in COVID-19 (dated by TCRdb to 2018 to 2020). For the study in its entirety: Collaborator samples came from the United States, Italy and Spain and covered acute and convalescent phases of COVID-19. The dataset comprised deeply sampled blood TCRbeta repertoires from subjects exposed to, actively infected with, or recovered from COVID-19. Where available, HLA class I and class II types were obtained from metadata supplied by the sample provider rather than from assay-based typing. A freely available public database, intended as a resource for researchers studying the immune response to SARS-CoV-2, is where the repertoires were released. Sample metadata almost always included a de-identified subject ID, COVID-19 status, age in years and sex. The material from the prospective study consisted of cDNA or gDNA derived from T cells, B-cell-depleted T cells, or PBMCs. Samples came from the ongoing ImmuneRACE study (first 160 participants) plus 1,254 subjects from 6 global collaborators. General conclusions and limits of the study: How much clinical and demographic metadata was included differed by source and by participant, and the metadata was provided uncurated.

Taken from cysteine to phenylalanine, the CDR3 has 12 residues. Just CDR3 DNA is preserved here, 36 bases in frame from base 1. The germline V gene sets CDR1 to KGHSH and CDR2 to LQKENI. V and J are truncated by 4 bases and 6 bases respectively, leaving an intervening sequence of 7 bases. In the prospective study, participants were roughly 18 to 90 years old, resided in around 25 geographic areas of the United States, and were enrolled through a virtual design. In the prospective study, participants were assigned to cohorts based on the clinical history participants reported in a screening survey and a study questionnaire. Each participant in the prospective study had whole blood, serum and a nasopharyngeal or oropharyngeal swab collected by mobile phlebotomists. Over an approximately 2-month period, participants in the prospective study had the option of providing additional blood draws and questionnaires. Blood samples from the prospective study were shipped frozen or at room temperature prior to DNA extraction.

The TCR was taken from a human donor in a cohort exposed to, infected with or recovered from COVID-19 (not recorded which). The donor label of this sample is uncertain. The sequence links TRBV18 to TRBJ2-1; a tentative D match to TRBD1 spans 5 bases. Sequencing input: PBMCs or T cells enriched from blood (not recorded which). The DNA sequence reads TGTGCCAGCTCACAACAGGCCAATGAGCAGTTCTTC. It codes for CASSQQANEQFF.